This T cell receptor beta chain was obtained from a study of cytomegalovirus exposure and HLA in healthy donors. 13 Jbeta primers and 60 Vbeta primers were used for the PCR. In the original workflow: Unique TCR beta chains numbered 80 million to 95 million in a later analysis, with roughly 9.9 million shared. Sequenced by immunoSEQ multiplex PCR; TCRdb stores in-frame clones only, minus some. Clonal size and the V and J genes are those of that table, whereas D and trimming came from the DNA. Of about 150,000 clones in the sample, roughly 80% were seen once. Points from the study as a whole: Specificity of a few CMV-associated chains for CMV antigens was verified in vitro. The listing of roughly 160 TCR beta chains classed them as cytomegalovirus-associated.

Looked up from germline, CDR1 is SGHTA and CDR2 is FQGNSA. With 2 bases removed from V and 1 base from J, the gap between germline ends came to 8 bases. This CDR3 is built from 14 residues. With respect to this clone: The antigen remains unidentified.

Healthy bone marrow donors supplied every sample. Sequences were obtained from PBMCs. This sequence joins TRBV7-2 and TRBJ1-1; no definite D call. The origin of this receptor is a man aged 18-30 years in good health and CMV-seronegative. The CDR3 sequence: CASSLWAGNTEAFF. CDR3 sequence (DNA): TGTGCCAGCAGCTTATGGGCAGGGAACACTGAAGCTTTCTTT.